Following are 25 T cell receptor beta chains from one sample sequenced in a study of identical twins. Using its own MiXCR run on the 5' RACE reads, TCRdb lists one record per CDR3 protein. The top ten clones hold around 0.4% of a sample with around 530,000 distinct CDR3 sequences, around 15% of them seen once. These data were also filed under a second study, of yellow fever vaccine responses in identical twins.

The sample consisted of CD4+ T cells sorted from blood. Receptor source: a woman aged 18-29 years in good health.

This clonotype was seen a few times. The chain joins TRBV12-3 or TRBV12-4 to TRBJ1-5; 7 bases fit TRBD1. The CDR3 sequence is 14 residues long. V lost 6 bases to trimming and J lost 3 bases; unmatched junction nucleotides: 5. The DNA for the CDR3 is TGTGCCAGCAGCACGGACAGGTTCAATCAGCCCCAGCATTTT. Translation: CASSTDRFNQPQHF.

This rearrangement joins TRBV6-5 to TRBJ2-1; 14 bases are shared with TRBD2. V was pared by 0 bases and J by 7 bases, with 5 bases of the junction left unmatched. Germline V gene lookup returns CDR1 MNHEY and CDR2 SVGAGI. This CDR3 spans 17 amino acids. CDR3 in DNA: TGTGCCAGCAGTTACTCGACTAGCGGGGGGGCGGGAAATGAGCAGTTCTTC. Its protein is CASSYSTSGGAGNEQFF.

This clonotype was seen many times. DNA for the CDR3: TGTGCCAGCAGTTTTTTGATCTCCAGTACAGATACGCAGTATTTT. Translation: CASSFLISSTDTQYF. V is TRBV12-3 or TRBV12-4 and J is TRBJ2-3; D is undetermined. V was pared by 3 bases and J by 3 bases, with 13 bases between. The CDR3 runs to 15 residues.

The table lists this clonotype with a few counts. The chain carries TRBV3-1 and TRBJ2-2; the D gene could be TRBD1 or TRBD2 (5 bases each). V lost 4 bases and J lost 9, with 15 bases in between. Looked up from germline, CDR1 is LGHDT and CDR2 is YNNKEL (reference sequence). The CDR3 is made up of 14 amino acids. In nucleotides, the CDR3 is TGTGCCAGCAGCCCGGTGGGGGTTAACCGGGAGCTGTTTTTT. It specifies CASSPVGVNRELFF.

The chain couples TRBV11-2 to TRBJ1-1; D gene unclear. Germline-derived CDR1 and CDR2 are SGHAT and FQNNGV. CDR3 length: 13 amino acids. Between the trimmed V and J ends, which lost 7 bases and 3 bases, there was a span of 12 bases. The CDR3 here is CASTIRVYTEAFF. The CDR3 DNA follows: TGTGCCAGCACCATACGCGTTTACACTGAAGCTTTCTTT.

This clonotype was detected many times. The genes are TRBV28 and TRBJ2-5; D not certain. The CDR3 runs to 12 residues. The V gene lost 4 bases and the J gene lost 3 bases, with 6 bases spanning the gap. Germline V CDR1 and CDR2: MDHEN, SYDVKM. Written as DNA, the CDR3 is TGTGCCAGCAGTTCTGGGAAAGAGACCCAGTACTTC. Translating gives CASSSGKETQYF.

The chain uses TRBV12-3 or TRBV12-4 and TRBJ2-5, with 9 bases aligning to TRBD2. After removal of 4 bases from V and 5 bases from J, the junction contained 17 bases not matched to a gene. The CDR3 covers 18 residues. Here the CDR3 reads CASSSTRRGLAWGETQYF. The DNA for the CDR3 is TGTGCCAGCAGTTCCACCCGGCGGGGACTAGCTTGGGGGGAGACCCAGTACTTC.

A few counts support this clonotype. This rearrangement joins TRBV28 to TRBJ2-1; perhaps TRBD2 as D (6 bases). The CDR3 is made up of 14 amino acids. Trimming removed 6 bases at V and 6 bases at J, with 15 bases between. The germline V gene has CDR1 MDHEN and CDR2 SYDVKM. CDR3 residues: CASRSGGSGNEQFF. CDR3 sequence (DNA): TGTGCCAGCAGGAGTGGGGGGTCGGGCAATGAGCAGTTCTTC.

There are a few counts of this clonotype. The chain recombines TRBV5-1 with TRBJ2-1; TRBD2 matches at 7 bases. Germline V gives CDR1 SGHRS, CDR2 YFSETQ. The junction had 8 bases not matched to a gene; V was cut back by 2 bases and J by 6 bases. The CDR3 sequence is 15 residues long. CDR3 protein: CASSFSGGWFNEQFF. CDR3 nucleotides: TGCGCCAGCAGCTTTTCGGGGGGTTGGTTCAATGAGCAGTTCTTC. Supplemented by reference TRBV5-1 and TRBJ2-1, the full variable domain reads KAGVTQTPRYLIKTRGQQVTLSCSPISGHRSVSWYQQTPGQGLQFLFEYFSETQRNKGNFPGRFSGRQFSNSRSEMNVSTLELGDSALYLCASSFSGGWFNEQFFGPGTRLTVL.

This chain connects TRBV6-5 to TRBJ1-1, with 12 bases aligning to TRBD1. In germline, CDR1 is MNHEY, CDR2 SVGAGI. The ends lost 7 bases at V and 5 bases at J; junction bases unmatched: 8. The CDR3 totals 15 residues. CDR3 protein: CASNSGQGAGTEAFF. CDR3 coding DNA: TGTGCCAGCAATTCGGGACAGGGGGCTGGGACTGAAGCTTTCTTT.

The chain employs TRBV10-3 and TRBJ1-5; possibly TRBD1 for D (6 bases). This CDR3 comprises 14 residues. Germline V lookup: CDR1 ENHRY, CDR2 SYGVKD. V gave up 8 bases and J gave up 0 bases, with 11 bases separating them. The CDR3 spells CAIAGEYSNQPQHF. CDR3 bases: TGTGCCATCGCAGGGGAGTATAGCAATCAGCCCCAGCATTTT.

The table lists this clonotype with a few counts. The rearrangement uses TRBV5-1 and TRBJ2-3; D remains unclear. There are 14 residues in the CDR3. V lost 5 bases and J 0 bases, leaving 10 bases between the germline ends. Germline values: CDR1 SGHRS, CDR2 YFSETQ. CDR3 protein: CASSPYLSTDTQYF. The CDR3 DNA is TGCGCCAGCAGTCCCTACTTAAGCACAGATACGCAGTATTTT.

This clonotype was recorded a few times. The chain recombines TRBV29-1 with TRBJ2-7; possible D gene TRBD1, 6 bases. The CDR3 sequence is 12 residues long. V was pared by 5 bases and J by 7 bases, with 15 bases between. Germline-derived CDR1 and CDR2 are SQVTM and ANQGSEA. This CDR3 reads CSVQSQGLEQYF. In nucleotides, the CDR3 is TGCAGCGTTCAATCGCAGGGGTTGGAGCAGTACTTC.

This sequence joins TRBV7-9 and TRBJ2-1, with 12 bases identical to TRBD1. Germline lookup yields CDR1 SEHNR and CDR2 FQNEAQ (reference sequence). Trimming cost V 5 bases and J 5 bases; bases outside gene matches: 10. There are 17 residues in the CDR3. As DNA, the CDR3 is TGTGCCAGCAGCGTTCCACCGGGACAGGGGGCCCACAATGAGCAGTTCTTC. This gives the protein CASSVPPGQGAHNEQFF.

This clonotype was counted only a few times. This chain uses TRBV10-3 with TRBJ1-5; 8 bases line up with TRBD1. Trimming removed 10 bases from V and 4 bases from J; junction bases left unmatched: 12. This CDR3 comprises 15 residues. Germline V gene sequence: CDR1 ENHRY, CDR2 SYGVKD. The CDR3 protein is CATRFQGAPNQPQHF. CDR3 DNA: TGTGCCACCCGGTTCCAGGGGGCACCTAATCAGCCCCAGCATTTT.

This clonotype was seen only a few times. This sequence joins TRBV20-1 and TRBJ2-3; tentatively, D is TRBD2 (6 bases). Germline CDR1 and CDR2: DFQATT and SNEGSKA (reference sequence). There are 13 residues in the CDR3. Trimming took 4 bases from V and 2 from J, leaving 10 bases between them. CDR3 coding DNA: TGCAGTGCTACCGGGGGACTCACAGATACGCAGTATTTT. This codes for CSATGGLTDTQYF.

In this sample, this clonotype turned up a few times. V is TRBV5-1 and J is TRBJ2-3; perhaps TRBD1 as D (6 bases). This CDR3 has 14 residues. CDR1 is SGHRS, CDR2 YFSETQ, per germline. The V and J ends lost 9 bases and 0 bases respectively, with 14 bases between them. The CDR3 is CATVTGTSTDTQYF. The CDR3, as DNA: TGCGCCACGGTAACAGGGACCAGCACAGATACGCAGTATTTT.

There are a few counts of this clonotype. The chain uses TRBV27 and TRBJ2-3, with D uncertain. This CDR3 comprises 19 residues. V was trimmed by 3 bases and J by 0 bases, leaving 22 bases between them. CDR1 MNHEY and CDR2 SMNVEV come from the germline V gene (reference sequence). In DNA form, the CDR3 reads TGTGCCAGCAGTTTCTCTGAGTTGGGCGGATCGCCTAGCACAGATACGCAGTATTTT. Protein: CASSFSELGGSPSTDTQYF.

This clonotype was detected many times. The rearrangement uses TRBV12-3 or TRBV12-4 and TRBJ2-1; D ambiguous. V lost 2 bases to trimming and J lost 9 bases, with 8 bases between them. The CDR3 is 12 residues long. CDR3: CASSLRSFEQFF. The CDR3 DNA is TGTGCCAGCAGTTTAAGGTCTTTTGAGCAGTTCTTC.

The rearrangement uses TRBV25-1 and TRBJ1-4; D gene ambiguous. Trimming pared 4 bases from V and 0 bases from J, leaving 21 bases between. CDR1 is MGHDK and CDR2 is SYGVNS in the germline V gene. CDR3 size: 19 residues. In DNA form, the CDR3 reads TGTGCCAGCAGTGGTGGAGTCAGGAGTGTTTCCGCAACTAATGAAAAACTGTTTTTT. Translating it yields CASSGGVRSVSATNEKLFF.

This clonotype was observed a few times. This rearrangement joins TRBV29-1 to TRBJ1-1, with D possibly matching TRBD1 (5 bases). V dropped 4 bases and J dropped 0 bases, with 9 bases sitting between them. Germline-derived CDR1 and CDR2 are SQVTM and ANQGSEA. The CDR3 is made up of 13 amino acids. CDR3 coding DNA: TGCAGCGTTGGGCAGGGACTGAACACTGAAGCTTTCTTT. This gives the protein CSVGQGLNTEAFF.

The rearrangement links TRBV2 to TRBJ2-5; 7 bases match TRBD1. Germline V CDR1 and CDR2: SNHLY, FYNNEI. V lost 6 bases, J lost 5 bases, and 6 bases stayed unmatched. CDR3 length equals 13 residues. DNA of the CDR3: TGTGCCAGCAGCGGGAAGGGGGCGGAGACCCAGTACTTC. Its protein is CASSGKGAETQYF.

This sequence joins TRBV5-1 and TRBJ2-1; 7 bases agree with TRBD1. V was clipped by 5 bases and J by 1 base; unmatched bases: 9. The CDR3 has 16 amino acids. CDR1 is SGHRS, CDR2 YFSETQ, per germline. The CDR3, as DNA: TGCGCCAGCAGGCATGACAGGGTGCGTTCCTACAATGAGCAGTTCTTC. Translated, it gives CASRHDRVRSYNEQFF.

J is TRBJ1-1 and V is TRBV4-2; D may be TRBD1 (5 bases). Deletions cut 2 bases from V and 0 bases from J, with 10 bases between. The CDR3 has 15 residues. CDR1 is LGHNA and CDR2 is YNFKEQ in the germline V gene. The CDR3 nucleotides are TGTGCCAGCAGCCAATCACGGGGGATGAACACTGAAGCTTTCTTT. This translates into CASSQSRGMNTEAFF.

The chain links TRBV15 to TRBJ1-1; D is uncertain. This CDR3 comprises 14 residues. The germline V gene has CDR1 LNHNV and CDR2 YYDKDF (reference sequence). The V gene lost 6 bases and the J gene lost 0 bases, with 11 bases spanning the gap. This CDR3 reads CATSSVRMNTEAFF. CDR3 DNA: TGTGCCACCAGTTCGGTGCGCATGAACACTGAAGCTTTCTTT.